This is a list of T cell receptor beta chains from one sample in a study of cytomegalovirus exposure and HLA in healthy donors. TCRdb keeps only in-frame clones here, not all; method: immunoSEQ multiplex PCR. The sample lists about 160,000 clones, 75% to 85% seen once, with 1.5% to 2% in the top ten. Material for sequencing was PBMCs. These receptors all stem from a woman younger than 35 in good health and CMV-seronegative. The CDR3 runs from the conserved cysteine through the conserved F or W. The D gene is left open where the match is weak. Size is stated for part of the rows, as once, few or many counts, or as a class when the clone is expanded.

j_call d_call v_call clone_size cdr3_aa cdr3_nt
TRBJ2-7 NA TRBV9 NA CASSVDGYEQYF TGTGCCAGCAGCGTAGACGGCTACGAGCAGTACTTC
TRBJ2-2 NA TRBV4-1 NA CASSQGGGRRTGELFF TGCGCCAGCAGCCAAGGGGGGGGGCGACGGACCGGGGAGCTGTTTTTT
TRBJ1-2 NA TRBV6-6 few CASSYSDTYYGYTF TGTGCCAGCAGTTACTCGGACACCTACTATGGCTACACCTTC
TRBJ2-1 TRBD2 TRBV7-3 NA CASSSPGLAGVQEQFF TGTGCCAGCAGCTCACCGGGACTAGCGGGAGTTCAAGAGCAGTTCTTC
TRBJ2-1 TRBD2 TRBV2 NA CASSEAGLAGGGDEQFF TGTGCCAGCAGTGAAGCAGGACTAGCGGGAGGCGGGGATGAGCAGTTCTTC
TRBJ2-7 TRBD1 TRBV2 once CASAFDRDSTYEQYF TGTGCCAGCGCATTCGACCGGGACAGTACCTACGAGCAGTACTTC
TRBJ2-7 TRBD2 TRBV10-2 NA CASKTSGSGEQYF TGCGCCAGCAAGACTAGCGGGAGTGGCGAGCAGTACTTC
TRBJ1-6 NA TRBV30 NA CAWSGAGYSPLHF TGTGCCTGGAGCGGCGCAGGGTACTCACCCCTCCACTTT
TRBJ2-1 TRBD2 TRBV6-5 NA CASRKLAGGIGEQFF TGTGCCAGCAGGAAGCTAGCGGGAGGGATAGGTGAGCAGTTCTTC
TRBJ2-1 NA TRBV10-1 NA CASSQAPGNEQFF TGCGCCAGCAGTCAAGCCCCCGGCAATGAGCAGTTCTTC
TRBJ1-4 TRBD1 TRBV27 NA CASSPDRPLGEKLFF TGTGCCAGCAGTCCGGACAGGCCGCTTGGTGAAAAACTGTTTTTT
TRBJ1-6 TRBD1 TRBV7-9 NA CASSLGQGLSPLHF TGTGCCAGCAGCTTGGGACAGGGGCTTTCACCCCTCCACTTT
TRBJ2-1 NA TRBV30 few CAWWGGKYNEQFF TGTGCCTGGTGGGGCGGGAAGTACAATGAGCAGTTCTTC
TRBJ1-1 TRBD1 TRBV6-5 NA CASSFSTGLDTEAFF TGTGCCAGCAGTTTCTCGACAGGGTTGGACACTGAAGCTTTCTTT
TRBJ1-5 NA TRBV6-1 NA CASSEGGGQPQHF TGTGCCAGCAGTGAAGGGGGCGGACAGCCCCAGCATTTT
TRBJ1-2 NA TRBV28 NA CASSLLVRSGNGYTF TGTGCCAGCAGTTTATTGGTTAGATCGGGGAACGGCTACACCTTC
TRBJ2-7 NA TRBV27 NA CASTLHGVGEYEQYF TGTGCCAGCACCCTGCACGGGGTTGGAGAATACGAGCAGTACTTC
TRBJ2-7 TRBD1 TRBV2 NA CASSVIGTGAYEQYF TGTGCCAGCAGTGTCATCGGGACAGGGGCCTACGAGCAGTACTTC
TRBJ2-2 TRBD1 TRBV18 NA CASSPRTGRTGELFF TGTGCCAGCTCACCGCGGACAGGGCGCACCGGGGAGCTGTTTTTT
TRBJ1-1 NA TRBV19 NA CASKLAGGGNTEAFF TGTGCCAGTAAATTGGCGGGAGGGGGGAACACTGAAGCTTTCTTT
TRBJ1-4 NA TRBV7-8 NA CASSFGGQREKLFF TGTGCCAGCAGCTTCGGGGGTCAGCGTGAAAAACTGTTTTTT
TRBJ2-7 NA TRBV6-5 NA CASKNRAEQYF TGTGCCAGCAAGAACAGGGCCGAGCAGTACTTC
TRBJ2-6 NA TRBV4-1 NA CASSAREANVLTF TGCGCCAGCAGCGCCCGGGAGGCCAACGTCCTGACTTTC
TRBJ2-3 NA TRBV29-1 few CSVEESLARTDTQYF TGCAGCGTTGAAGAAAGTCTAGCGCGCACAGATACGCAGTATTTT
TRBJ2-6 NA TRBV6-5 NA CASSYAGGSGANVLTF TGTGCCAGCAGTTACGCCGGGGGATCTGGGGCCAACGTCCTGACTTTC
TRBJ1-5 NA TRBV19 NA CASSPRAGAQPQHF TGTGCCAGTAGTCCTAGGGCAGGGGCGCAGCCCCAGCATTTT
TRBJ2-3 TRBD1 TRBV2 NA CASSLIGGEADTQYF TGTGCCAGCAGCTTGATAGGGGGCGAGGCAGATACGCAGTATTTT
TRBJ2-3 TRBD2 TRBV7-8 NA CASTGRGDTQYF TGTGCCAGCACCGGGCGGGGGGATACGCAGTATTTT
TRBJ2-1 NA TRBV28 NA CASTGVEQFF TGTGCCAGCACGGGGGTTGAGCAGTTCTTC
TRBJ2-7 TRBD2 TRBV18 NA CASSPPGLAGGSSYEQYF TGTGCCAGCTCACCACCGGGACTAGCGGGAGGAAGCTCCTACGAGCAGTACTTC
TRBJ2-7 NA TRBV27 once CASTTPTLREQYF TGTGCCAGCACTACGCCCACCCTTCGCGAGCAGTACTTC
TRBJ2-7 TRBD1 TRBV10-2 NA CASSGTGHYEQYF TGCGCCAGCAGTGGGACAGGCCATTACGAGCAGTACTTC
TRBJ2-3 NA TRBV18 NA CASSPRRDSTDTQYF TGTGCCAGCTCACCACGCAGGGATAGCACAGATACGCAGTATTTT
TRBJ2-5 TRBD2 TRBV7-9 NA CASSPIGTSKETQYF TGTGCCAGCAGCCCTATCGGGACTAGCAAAGAGACCCAGTACTTC
TRBJ2-7 TRBD1 TRBV5-1 NA CASSQAWTGGISYEQYF TGCGCCAGCAGCCAGGCATGGACAGGGGGTATCTCCTACGAGCAGTACTTC